This TCR beta chain was retrieved from a study of blood T cell dynamics during melanoma immunotherapy. Study-wide points: Clones driving repertoire changes may be melanoma-specific or general immune activation. PBMC repertoires of eventual disease-control patients split at W3 into clonality or diversity gains.

This clone was recorded once. Antigen unknown. Indicated time point: week 3, after first cycle of checkpoint inhibitor. Blood was drawn before treatment and at week 3 after checkpoint blockade. The repertoire was sequenced with immunoSEQ multiplex PCR; TCRdb's copy has only in-frame clones and lacks some. The sample contains around 6,700 clones, approximately 84% of which appear only once. CDR3 length: 17 residues. Germline trimming cut 0 bases from V and 5 bases from J; bases unmatched to any gene: 6. Germline V gene sequence: CDR1 SGDLS, CDR2 YYNGEE. The chain employs TRBV9 and TRBJ1-5; 12 nucleotides line up with TRBD1. The sequencing here drew on blood, taken from a patient treated with checkpoint blockade. This TCR came from a human donor with melanoma. Some clones in this sample may be carry-over from other donors' samples. Here the CDR3 DNA reads TGTGCCAGCAGCGTAGGTCCGGGACAGGGGGCCGATCAGCCCCAGCATTTT. Protein product: CASSVGPGQGADQPQHF.